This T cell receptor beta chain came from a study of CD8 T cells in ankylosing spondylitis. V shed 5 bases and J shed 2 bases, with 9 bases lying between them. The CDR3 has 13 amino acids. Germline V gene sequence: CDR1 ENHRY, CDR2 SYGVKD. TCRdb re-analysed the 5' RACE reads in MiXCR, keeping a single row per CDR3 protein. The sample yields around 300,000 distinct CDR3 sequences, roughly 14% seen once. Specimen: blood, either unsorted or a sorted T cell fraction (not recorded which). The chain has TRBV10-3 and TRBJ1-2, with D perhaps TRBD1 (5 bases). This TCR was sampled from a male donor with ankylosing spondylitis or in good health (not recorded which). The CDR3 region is CAISPGRNYGYTF. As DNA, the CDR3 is TGTGCCATCAGTCCAGGGAGGAACTATGGCTACACCTTC.